Detailed here is one T cell receptor beta chain. What it recognizes is unknown. The investigators sampled blood at baseline, at cycle 4 day 1, and at cycle 7 day 1. This specimen belongs to a study of OX40 agonist ivuxolimab in advanced cancers. About the study: Averaging about 60 years in age, with a range of roughly 23 to 80, the cohort was 65% to 90% male. Study-level results: On average, a greater number of expanded clones characterised CD8+ T cells relative to CD4+.

The CDR3 contains 14 residues. The ends were cut back, 5 bases at V and 7 bases at J, with 14 bases in the middle. From germline, CDR1 is SSHAT and CDR2 FNYEAQ (reference sequence). TCRdb keeps only in-frame clones here, not all; method: immunoSEQ multiplex PCR. Counted here are approximately 94,000 clones, 84% occurring once; the ten biggest clones make up 1.1%. The chain links TRBV7-7 to TRBJ2-2; D could derive from TRBD1 or TRBD2 (5 bases each). The clonotype comes from an adult with an advanced solid tumor such as melanoma, head and neck, liver or kidney cancer. Source: CD4+ or CD8+ T cells sorted from blood, taken in a trial of the OX40 agonist ivuxolimab. This CDR3 reads CASSPGTASGELFF. For the CDR3, the DNA is TGTGCCAGCAGCCCCGGGACGGCAAGCGGGGAGCTGTTTTTT.